The 26 T cell receptor beta chains below all came from one sample that was sequenced in a study of CD8+CD57+ T cells in acquired aplastic anemia. The TCR beta profiling, which covered VDJ combination and CDR3 sequence, was carried out using genomic DNA as the template. A single record per CDR3 protein comes from TCRdb applying MiXCR to the reads. The sample holds roughly 160,000 distinct CDR3 sequences, under 55% seen once. Those patients picked for sequencing had displayed CD8+CD57+ cell expansion on flow cytometry. Sequencing was carried out using sorted CD4+, CD8+, or CD8+CD57+ T cells (not recorded which) from PBMCs. These receptors were taken from a human donor with aplastic anemia.

This sequence joins TRBV19 and TRBJ1-5; D not certain. V lost 0 bases, J lost 2 bases, and 11 bases lay in between. The CDR3 runs 16 residues. The V gene's germline CDR1 is LNHDA and CDR2 SQIVND (reference sequence). CDR3 sequence reads: CASSIDPAVGNQPQHF. The CDR3 DNA sequence: TGTGCCAGTAGTATAGACCCCGCCGTGGGCAATCAGCCCCAGCATTTT.

This chain uses TRBV5-4 with TRBJ2-7, with a possible D match to TRBD2 (5 bases). This CDR3 spans 13 amino acids. Deletions cut 0 bases from V and 7 bases from J, with 11 bases between. Germline CDR1 reads SGHNT; CDR2 reads YYREEE (reference sequence). In DNA, the CDR3 is TGTGCCAGCAGCTTGGAACAGACGGGGGAGCAGTACTTC. The encoded protein is CASSLEQTGEQYF.

This clonotype was counted many times. The chain couples TRBV5-1 to TRBJ2-3; weak D call: TRBD2 (6 bases). In germline, CDR1 is SGHRS, CDR2 YFSETQ. V was shortened by 0 bases and J by 6 bases, with 11 bases between the two germline ends. This CDR3 spans 14 amino acids. CDR3 nucleotide sequence: TGCGCCAGCAGCTTGGCGCAGGGACTTGATACGCAGTATTTT. Translation: CASSLAQGLDTQYF.

The rearrangement uses TRBV20-1 and TRBJ1-2; D is unresolved. CDR1 is DFQATT, CDR2 SNEGSKA, per germline (reference sequence). This CDR3 is 11 amino acids long. Trimming shortened V by 4 bases and J by 4 bases, and 7 bases separated the two germline ends. The CDR3 coding sequence is TGCAGTGCTATGGATGCCTATGGCTACACCTTC. Residues: CSAMDAYGYTF.

This clonotype came up many times. The chain joins TRBV11-2 to TRBJ1-3; D remains ambiguous. This CDR3 is 15 amino acids long. V was cut by 1 base and J by 4 bases, with 11 bases left in between. Germline CDR1 SGHAT, CDR2 FQNNGV. The DNA for the CDR3 is TGTGCCAGCAGCTTAGGTCCAGGCGGGGGAAACACCATATATTTT. Translation: CASSLGPGGGNTIYF.

This clonotype was detected once. The DNA for the CDR3 is TGCAGCGTTGAATGGGCCGGGGGGAACAATGAGCAGTTCTTC. Translating it yields CSVEWAGGNNEQFF. This rearrangement joins TRBV29-1 to TRBJ2-1, with 7 bases aligning to TRBD2. The CDR3 is 14 residues long. Germline V lookup: CDR1 SQVTM, CDR2 ANQGSEA. Losses at the gene ends were 2 bases for V and 5 bases for J; bases not matched to a gene: 6.

There are many counts of this clonotype. V and J are TRBV27 and TRBJ1-5, with D possibly matching TRBD1 (5 bases). Trimming pared 6 bases from V and 3 bases from J, leaving 9 bases between. The CDR3 spans 13 residues. Germline V gene lookup returns CDR1 MNHEY and CDR2 SMNVEV (reference sequence). CDR3 nucleotide sequence: TGTGCCAGCAGGCTAGGGACCAATCAGCCCCAGCATTTT. It specifies CASRLGTNQPQHF.

With regard to this clonotype: One junction end disagrees with the germline gene, perhaps due to a read error. V usage is TRBV7-2 and J usage is TRBJ2-7, with D possibly being TRBD2 (5 bases). Per the germline V gene, CDR1 is SGHTA and CDR2 is FQGNSA. This CDR3 comprises 12 residues. The CDR3 DNA sequence: TGTGTCAGCAGTTTACCCGGGGTCGAGCAGTACTTC. It encodes CVSSLPGVEQYF.

This chain connects TRBV7-3 to TRBJ2-3; 7 nucleotides agree with TRBD1. Germline V gene sequence: CDR1 SGHTA, CDR2 FQGTGA. J lost 2 bases, V lost 1 base, and 3 bases had no gene match. CDR3 length: 15 residues. The CDR3 nucleotides are TGTGCCAGCAGCTTAAGGGGACAGTTCACAGATACGCAGTATTTT. This gives the protein CASSLRGQFTDTQYF.

This clonotype was observed at least ten times. This chain links TRBV3-1 with TRBJ1-1; D ambiguous. This CDR3 has 11 amino acids. Trimming removed 3 bases at V and 1 base at J, with 0 bases between. In germline, CDR1 is LGHDT, CDR2 YNNKEL (reference sequence). The CDR3: CASSQNTEAFF. Here the CDR3 DNA reads TGTGCCAGCAGCCAGAACACTGAAGCTTTCTTT.

This clonotype was observed a handful of times. V and J are TRBV10-3 and TRBJ1-2; TRBD1 aligns across 10 bases. J lost 7 bases, V lost 10 bases, and 9 bases had no gene match. This CDR3 contains 13 residues. Germline V gene data show CDR1 as ENHRY and CDR2 as SYGVKD. Written as DNA, the CDR3 is TGTGCCACCTGGGACAGGGGCGGCAGTGGCTACACCTTC. As protein: CATWDRGGSGYTF.

In this sample, this clonotype turned up many times. The chain recombines TRBV6-1 with TRBJ2-7; 10 nucleotides agree with TRBD1. Germline CDR1 and CDR2: MNHNS and SASEGT. With V trimmed by 6 bases and J by 6 bases, 14 bases remained unmatched. The CDR3 has 16 residues. The CDR3 sequence is CASSPVPGQGKSEQYF. The CDR3 nucleotides read TGTGCCAGCAGCCCGGTGCCGGGACAGGGGAAATCCGAGCAGTACTTC.

This clonotype came up many times. J is TRBJ1-5 and V is TRBV6-1, with TRBD1 matching 8 bases. Per the germline V gene, CDR1 is MNHNS and CDR2 is SASEGT. Unmatched junction bases numbered 3, after V lost 8 bases and J lost 3 bases. The CDR3 loop spans 13 amino acids. This CDR3 reads CASRDRNNQPQHF. The CDR3 coding sequence is TGTGCCAGCCGGGACAGGAACAATCAGCCCCAGCATTTT.

The rearrangement joins TRBV11-1 to TRBJ2-1; 8 nucleotides agree with TRBD2. The V gene end was trimmed by 9 bases and the J gene end by 5 bases; junction bases not matched to a gene: 9. The V gene's germline CDR1 is SGHAT and CDR2 FQDESV (reference sequence). The CDR3 spans 14 residues. This CDR3 reads CASQTGGPHNEQFF. CDR3 sequence (DNA): TGTGCCAGTCAAACGGGAGGGCCCCACAATGAGCAGTTCTTC.

The chain employs TRBV11-2 and TRBJ1-2, with 7 bases lining up with TRBD1. The CDR3 spans 15 residues. The V gene's germline CDR1 is SGHAT and CDR2 FQNNGV. Trimming at V came to 4 bases and at J to 4 bases, leaving 9 bases not matched to a gene. The CDR3, as DNA: TGTGCCAGCAGCTCCCGTCCGGGACAGAGCTATGGCTACACCTTC. Encoded protein: CASSSRPGQSYGYTF.

This clonotype appeared many times. The chain links TRBV19 to TRBJ2-1, with D possibly matching TRBD2 (5 bases). Looked up from germline, CDR1 is LNHDA and CDR2 is SQIVND (reference sequence). The germline V and J ends were trimmed by 3 bases and 9 bases, with 12 bases remaining between them. The CDR3 runs to 13 residues. Here the CDR3 reads CASSILLVPEQFF. The CDR3 DNA sequence: TGTGCCAGTAGTATCCTACTAGTTCCTGAGCAGTTCTTC.

The chain has TRBV14 and TRBJ2-1, with 10 bases matching TRBD2. V dropped 4 bases and J dropped 3; count of bases not matched to a gene: 3. CDR3 length: 15 residues. Germline V gives CDR1 SGHDN, CDR2 FVKESK. CDR3 nucleotide sequence: TGTGCCAGCAGCCCCCCTAGCGGGAGCTACAATGAGCAGTTCTTC. This encodes CASSPPSGSYNEQFF.

This clonotype has ten or more counts. This chain joins TRBV5-1 and TRBJ2-3, with 7 bases aligning to TRBD1. The CDR3 runs 15 residues. V lost 6 bases, J lost 1 base, and 8 bases stayed unmatched. From germline, CDR1 is SGHRS and CDR2 YFSETQ. The CDR3 loop is CASTKQGTGTDTQYF. The CDR3 bases are TGCGCCAGCACGAAACAGGGGACGGGCACAGATACGCAGTATTTT.

The V call is TRBV20-1, the J call TRBJ2-1, with TRBD2 matching over 8 bases. Germline V lookup: CDR1 DFQATT, CDR2 SNEGSKA (reference sequence). V lost 1 base, J lost 1 base, and 6 bases stayed unmatched. CDR3 size: 16 residues. CDR3 DNA: TGCAGTGCTAGAGTGCGAGCGGGGGAGTCCTACAATGAGCAGTTCTTC. Residues: CSARVRAGESYNEQFF.

Only one count was recorded for this clonotype. V gene TRBV25-1 combines with J gene TRBJ2-7; possible D gene TRBD2, 5 bases. The CDR3 consists of 14 residues. In germline, CDR1 is MGHDK, CDR2 SYGVNS. The germline V and J ends were trimmed by 5 bases and 2 bases, with 13 bases remaining between them. The CDR3 DNA reads as TGTGCCAGCAGTTCCTCGAGCGGACCCTACGAGCAGTACTTC. Protein product: CASSSSSGPYEQYF.

The rearrangement joins TRBV20-1 to TRBJ2-7; unclear D gene. CDR1 is DFQATT, CDR2 SNEGSKA, per germline (reference sequence). Trimming shortened V by 2 bases and J by 0 bases, and 5 bases separated the two germline ends. The CDR3 totals 12 residues. The DNA for the CDR3 is TGCAGTGCTAGACAGCTCTCCTACGAGCAGTACTTC. As protein: CSARQLSYEQYF.

This clonotype was seen ten or more times. V is TRBV7-9 and J is TRBJ2-2; D may be TRBD1 (6 bases). V lost 5 bases, J lost 7 bases, and 11 bases lay in between. The CDR3 runs to 13 residues. Germline V lookup: CDR1 SEHNR, CDR2 FQNEAQ (reference sequence). The CDR3 sequence: CASSPSGVGELFF. DNA for the CDR3: TGTGCCAGCAGCCCTTCAGGGGTCGGGGAGCTGTTTTTT.

A few counts support this clonotype. This may be a read error, as it is one base from a much larger clone. In this CDR3 the conserved last residue, phenylalanine or tryptophan, is missing, so a read error is likely. The chain carries TRBV12-3 or TRBV12-4 and TRBJ1-5; 8 nucleotides line up with TRBD1. Unmatched junction bases numbered 9, after V lost 7 bases and J lost 4 bases. This CDR3 comprises 15 residues. Written as DNA, the CDR3 is TGTGCCAGCACCGACAGAACAGGGGGAAATCAGCCCCAGCATTCT. This encodes CASTDRTGGNQPQHS.

The chain combines TRBV19 with TRBJ1-6; 10 bases are shared with TRBD1. CDR1 and CDR2 (germline): LNHDA, SQIVND (reference sequence). The CDR3 runs 15 residues. V was clipped by 4 bases and J by 9 bases; unmatched bases: 6. This CDR3 reads CASSTRDRGSSPLHF. The CDR3 nucleotides read TGTGCCAGTAGTACCCGGGACAGGGGCAGTTCACCCCTCCACTTT.

This clonotype has a count of ten or more. CDR3 in amino acids: CAANRGGNEQYF. CDR3 coding DNA: TGTGCCGCAAACAGGGGGGGCAACGAGCAGTACTTC. The chain couples TRBV6-2 or TRBV6-3 to TRBJ2-7; perhaps TRBD1 as D (8 bases). V shed 11 bases and J shed 5 bases, with 16 bases lying between them. Per the germline V gene, CDR1 is MNHEY and CDR2 is SVGEGT. The CDR3 length is 12 residues.

The chain recombines TRBV6-2 or TRBV6-3 with TRBJ1-1; 7 nucleotides match TRBD1. V lost 2 bases and J lost 4; bases outside the gene matches: 7. CDR3 length equals 15 residues. CDR1 and CDR2 from the germline V gene are MNHEY and SVGEGT. The CDR3 DNA is TGTGCCAGCAGTTACGCGGTCGCAGGGGGCACTGAAGCTTTCTTT. Translation gives CASSYAVAGGTEAFF.